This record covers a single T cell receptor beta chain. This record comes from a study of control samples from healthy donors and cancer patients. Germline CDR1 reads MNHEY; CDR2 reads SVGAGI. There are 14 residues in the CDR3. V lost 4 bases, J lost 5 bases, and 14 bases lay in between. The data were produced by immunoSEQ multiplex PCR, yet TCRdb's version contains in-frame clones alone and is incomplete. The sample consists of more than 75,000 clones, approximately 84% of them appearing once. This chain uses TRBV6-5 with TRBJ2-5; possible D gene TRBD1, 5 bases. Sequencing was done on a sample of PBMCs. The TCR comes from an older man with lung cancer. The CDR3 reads CASSSTGLRETQYF. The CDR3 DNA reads TGTGCCAGCAGTTCAACAGGTCTGAGGGAGACCCAGTACTTC.